The T cell receptor beta chain under discussion was sequenced for a study of cytomegalovirus exposure and HLA in healthy donors (dated by TCRdb to 2017 to 2019). Some background on the complete study: According to an earlier analysis of a few hundred of the donors, about 179 million T cells yielded approximately 120 million unique TCR beta sequences and about 280 Gb of sequence data. The genetic ancestry cluster associated with self-reported Caucasian donors included approximately 85% of the 398 genotyped donors. Besides the first cohort of 666 subjects, a separate validation cohort made up of 120 different subjects was used. Typing coverage differed by locus: A, B, C, DRB1 and DQB1 were typed in roughly 629-640 donors, DQA1 in 522, DPA1 in 600 to 610, and DPB1 in just under 480. A later genetic analysis took genome-wide SNP genotypes for about 55% of the 666 donors and used that subset as a discovery cohort. A later analysis re-examined previously published TCR beta repertoires from several hundred donors and added high-resolution HLA genotyping to investigate patterns of TCR occurrence. The later analysis used no new phenotypic data to find candidate immune exposures, relying instead on TCR beta sequences and their occurrence across donors. Roughly 300 gigabases of sequencing data and roughly 90 million unique TCR sequences were included in an early release covering several hundred HLA-typed donors. About five DR-DQ haplotypes were treated as single units for association and clustering because of strong linkage in the cohort. The T cell repertoires of some 670 subjects were profiled by immunosequencing and related to cytomegalovirus serostatus. The study aimed to test whether cataloging public T cell receptors could reveal signatures of past pathogen exposure. Among a few hundred genotyped donors of the cohort, an average of about 240,000 unique TCR beta nucleotide sequences were sequenced per donor, roughly a sixth of them non-productive. All discovery cohort repertoires had been generated on a single sequencing platform. An earlier analysis of some 500 of the donors applied high-throughput TCR beta sequencing to assess whether each TCR beta V gene segment acted as functional or pseudogenic. To predict cytomegalovirus infection status, the study combined high-throughput TCR immunosequencing, statistical association of individual TCRs with disease status, and machine learning. Class I and class II HLA loci were covered by the typing at four-digit resolution. Alongside the repertoire data, information on donor age, sex, ethnicity and CMV serostatus was compiled.

The cohort consisted of fewer than 700 healthy bone marrow donors. At the time of sampling, every cohort member was nominally healthy, though immune exposures that went unrecorded were likely present. The donor was CMV seronegative and belonged to the group of 352 seronegative cohort members. Each donor provided a peripheral blood sample, and peripheral blood mononuclear cells were used for TCR beta sequencing. The Qiagen DNeasy Blood Extraction Kit was used to extract genomic DNA from the blood cell samples. The CDR3 contains 12 residues, cysteine and phenylalanine counted. The CDR3 DNA has 36 bases and is translated from base 1. The germline ends are 11 bases apart after V is trimmed by 4 bases and J by 8 bases. The germline V gene specifies LGHNA as CDR1 and YNFKEQ as CDR2. A word on this clone: Its antigen has not been determined. Per-base quality was not reported, and no clone a single base away is much larger than it.

Study-wide conclusions, independent of this receptor: The cohort was sequenced for TCR beta chains only, and without alpha or paired-chain data the features that could be detected were limited. When HLA alleles, especially DR and DQ, strongly co-occurred, attributing TCR associations to individual alleles was difficult. Three of the identified cytomegalovirus-associated TCR beta chains were confirmed in vitro to be specific for cytomegalovirus antigens. Roughly uniform sequencing depth across donors was assumed in presence/absence analyses, although this assumption may not hold. A later analysis found that TCR association rates varied across HLA loci, with DRB1 alleles showing the most associated TCRs and HLA-C alleles the fewest. V-gene and J-gene trimming of TCR beta chains was associated with a missense DCLRE1C variant in a later genetic analysis, and the association was replicated in an independent cohort. Cytomegalovirus status was reported to be diagnosed by the classifier with high specificity and sensitivity in both the original and validation cohorts. The 87-base-pair reads could not distinguish some IMGT-functional V segments, including TRBV6-2 and TRBV6-3, so those segments were excluded. Compared with the roughly 600-donor mean, donors in an Asian-associated ancestry cluster had fewer N-insertions in productive TCRs, according to a later genetic analysis. Correlated functional status among segregating V segments might be attributable to linkage disequilibrium, but an unknown experimental factor could not be ruled out. The earlier analysis of 587 of the donors excluded 15 to 20 rarely observed V segments, including chromosome 9 orphons, because counts were too low. The only immune exposure information available for the cohort was CMV serostatus. A later analysis found that HLA-associated TCR beta chains were more clonally expanded and had lower generation probabilities than equally common non-associated chains. A later analysis associated 16,951 TCR beta sequences with specific HLA alleles at a false discovery rate of 0.05. An earlier analysis of around 540 of the donors showed that most TCR beta V segments appeared in productive rearrangements either about 87% or about 30% of the time, which broadly matched IMGT annotations. Because some donors lacked HLA typing at each locus, the association tests relied only on the typed subset. A cluster of highly shared sequence variants was judged likely to represent a technical artifact of the sequencing pipeline. According to a later analysis, parvovirus B19, influenza, CMV and Epstein-Barr virus appeared linked to several top co-occurrence clusters. According to a later analysis, most CMV-associated TCR beta chains appeared to be HLA-restricted, and the HLA associations seemed to be driven largely by CMV exposure. Most TCR sequences were seen in very few donors, while some public TCRs were found in many individuals. The study gave a list of about 160 TCR beta chains associated with cytomegalovirus. The authors suggested that the approach could potentially be generalized to other disease states and immunological phenotypes. A further reported finding was that TCR beta sequences accurately predicted the HLA-A and HLA-B alleles for most subjects in the first cohort.

The library was obtained by the immunoSEQ multiplex PCR assay. A mixture of 60 forward primers for TCR Vbeta segments and 13 reverse primers for TCR Jbeta segments was used in the multiplex PCR. Amplification of the CDR3 region of rearranged TCR beta genes was performed with a multiplex PCR assay on genomic DNA. Amplified TCR beta libraries were sequenced as 87-base-pair reads on the Illumina HiSeq System. As for the authors' bioinformatics: A later analysis counted tens of millions of unique TCR beta chains across the 700 or so repertoires, and roughly 10 million of these chains were shared by at least two donors. Raw reads were error-corrected and collapsed into unique sequences by a nearest-neighbor algorithm in which closely related sequences were merged to remove PCR and sequencing errors. To assign V, D and J gene segments, CDR3 sequences were aligned to IMGT reference sequences. For a sequence to be retained, at least a six-nucleotide match to both a V gene segment and a J gene segment was required. A rearrangement counted as productive if the CDR3 had no stop codons and remained in frame with V and J, and every other rearrangement counted as non-productive. Following IMGT convention, CDR3 was defined as the stretch from the second conserved V-encoded cysteine up to the conserved J-encoded phenylalanine. The earlier analysis of some 580 of the donors excluded any sequence lacking an unambiguous match to a single V gene segment. In an earlier analysis of approximately 610 of the donors, V segments were called functional above 56.7% productive rearrangements and were called segregating when the between-donor standard deviation exceeded 5%. A statistical classification framework was built for diagnosing cytomegalovirus status from the catalog of TCR beta chain sequences. In a later analysis, V and J genes were assigned by comparing TCR nucleotide sequences against IMGT/GENE-DB human TR gene sequences. Using the TCRdist pipeline, a later analysis assigned CDR3 sequences along with most-parsimonious VDJ recombination scenarios. In a later analysis, each TCR beta chain was defined by its CDR3 amino acid sequence together with its V-gene family, and reads without a unique V-gene family were excluded. As a way to deal with suspected cross-contamination and a sequencing artifact, a later analysis dropped 450 to 600 nucleotide sequences that were highly shared and had low generation probability. A later analysis calculated a clonal expansion index for each public chain from normalized within-repertoire ranks of inferred template counts. In a later analysis, generation probabilities were computed with a VDJ recombination model fitted to out-of-frame rearrangements, and the resulting probabilities were checked against IGoR. Hypergeometric tests were used in a later analysis to score TCR-TCR, TCR-HLA and TCR-CMV co-occurrence, with a repertoire-size bias correction applied to the TCR pairs. False discovery rates were estimated in a later analysis by permuting HLA or CMV assignments 20 times. In a later analysis, co-occurring TCRs were grouped using DBSCAN, and TCRdist sequence similarity was added for clustering within HLA-allele-positive subsets. Co-occurrence clustering excluded repertoires with fewer than 30,000 or more than 120,000 public chains, plus five with anomalous nucleotide sharing. As stored in TCRdb, this immuneACCESS dataset retains in-frame rearrangements with V and J assigned. A fraction of the clones does not appear; measured against another copy, unresolved V genes explain less than half of the discrepancy, and the remainder lacks a known reason. V, J and clone size are those of that table, while D and trimming were read from the DNA. Here the sample has 150,000 to 200,000 clones; over 60% occur a single time. The ten most abundant clones make up 3.1% of the sample.

This receptor was obtained from a male donor in good health and CMV-seronegative. Sequences were obtained from PBMCs. This chain is built from TRBV4-2 and TRBJ1-1, with TRBD1 tentatively as D gene (5 bases match). The nucleotide sequence is TGTGCCAGCAGCCTGGGGGGATCCGAAGCTTTCTTT. Its protein is CASSLGGSEAFF.